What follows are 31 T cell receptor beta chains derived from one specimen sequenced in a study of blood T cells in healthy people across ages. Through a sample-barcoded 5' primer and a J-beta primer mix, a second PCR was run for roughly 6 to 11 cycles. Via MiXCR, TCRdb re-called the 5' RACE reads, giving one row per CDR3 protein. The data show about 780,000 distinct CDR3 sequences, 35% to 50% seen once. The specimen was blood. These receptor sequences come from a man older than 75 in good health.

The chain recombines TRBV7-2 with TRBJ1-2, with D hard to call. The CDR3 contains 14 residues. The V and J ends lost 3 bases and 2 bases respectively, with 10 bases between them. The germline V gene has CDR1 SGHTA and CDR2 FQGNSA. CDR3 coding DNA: TGTGCCAGCAGCTTTAAGTCGGAGAACTATGGCTACACCTTC. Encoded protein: CASSFKSENYGYTF.

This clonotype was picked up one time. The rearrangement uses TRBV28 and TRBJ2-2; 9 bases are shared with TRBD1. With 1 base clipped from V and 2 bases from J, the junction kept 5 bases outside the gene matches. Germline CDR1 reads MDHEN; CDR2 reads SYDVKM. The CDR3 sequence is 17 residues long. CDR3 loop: CASSLSGQGVNTGELFF. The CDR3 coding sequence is TGTGCCAGCAGTTTATCGGGACAGGGAGTAAACACCGGGGAGCTGTTTTTT.

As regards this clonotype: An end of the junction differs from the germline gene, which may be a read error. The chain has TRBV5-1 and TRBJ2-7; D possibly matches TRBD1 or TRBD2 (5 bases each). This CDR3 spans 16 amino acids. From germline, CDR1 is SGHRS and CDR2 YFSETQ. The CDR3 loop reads CANSIQMGRNTNEQYF. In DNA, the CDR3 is TGCGCCAACAGCATCCAAATGGGACGGAATACCAACGAGCAGTACTTC.

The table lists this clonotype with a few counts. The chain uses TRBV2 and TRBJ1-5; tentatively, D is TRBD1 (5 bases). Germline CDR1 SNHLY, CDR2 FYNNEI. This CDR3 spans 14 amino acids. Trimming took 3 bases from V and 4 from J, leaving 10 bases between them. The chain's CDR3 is CASSDRARNQPQHF. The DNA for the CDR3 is TGTGCCAGCAGTGACAGGGCAAGGAATCAGCCCCAGCATTTT.

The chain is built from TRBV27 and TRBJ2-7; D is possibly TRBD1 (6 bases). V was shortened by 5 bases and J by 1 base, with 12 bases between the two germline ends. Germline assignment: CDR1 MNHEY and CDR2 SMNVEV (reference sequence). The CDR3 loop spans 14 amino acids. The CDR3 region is CASSHRQVSYEQYF. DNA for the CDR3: TGTGCCAGCAGTCATAGACAGGTTTCCTACGAGCAGTACTTC.

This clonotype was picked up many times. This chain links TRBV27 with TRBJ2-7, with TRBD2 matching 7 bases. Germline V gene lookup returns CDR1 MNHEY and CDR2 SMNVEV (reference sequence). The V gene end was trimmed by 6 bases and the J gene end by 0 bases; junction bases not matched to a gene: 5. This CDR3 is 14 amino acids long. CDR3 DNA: TGTGCCAGCAGGCCAGCGGGACGCTCCTACGAGCAGTACTTC. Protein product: CASRPAGRSYEQYF.

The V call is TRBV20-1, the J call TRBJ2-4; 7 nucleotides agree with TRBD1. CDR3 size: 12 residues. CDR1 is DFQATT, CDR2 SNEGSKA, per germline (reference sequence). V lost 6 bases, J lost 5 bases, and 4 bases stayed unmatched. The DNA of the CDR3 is TGCAGTGCGCTAACAGGGGAAAACATTCAGTACTTC. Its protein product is CSALTGENIQYF.

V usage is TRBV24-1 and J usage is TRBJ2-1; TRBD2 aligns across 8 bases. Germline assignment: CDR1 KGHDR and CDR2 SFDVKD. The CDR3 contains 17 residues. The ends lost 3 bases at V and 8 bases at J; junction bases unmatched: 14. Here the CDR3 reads CATSDPRGDSGMHEQFF. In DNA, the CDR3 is TGTGCCACCAGTGATCCCCGCGGGGATAGCGGGATGCATGAGCAGTTCTTC.

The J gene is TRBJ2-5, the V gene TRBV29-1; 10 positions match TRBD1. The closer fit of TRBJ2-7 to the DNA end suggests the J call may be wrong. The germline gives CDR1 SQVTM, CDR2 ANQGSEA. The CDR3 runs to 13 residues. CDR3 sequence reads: CSAMGQGTHEQYF. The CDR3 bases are TGCAGCGCTATGGGACAGGGGACCCACGAGCAGTACTTC.

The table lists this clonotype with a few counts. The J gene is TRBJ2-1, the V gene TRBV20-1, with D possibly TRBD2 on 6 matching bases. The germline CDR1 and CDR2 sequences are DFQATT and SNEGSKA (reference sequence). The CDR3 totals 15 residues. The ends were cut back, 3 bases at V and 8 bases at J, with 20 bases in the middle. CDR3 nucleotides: TGCAGTGCTAGCGGAGGGGTTGCGGGAACCTATGAGCAGTTCTTC. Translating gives CSASGGVAGTYEQFF.

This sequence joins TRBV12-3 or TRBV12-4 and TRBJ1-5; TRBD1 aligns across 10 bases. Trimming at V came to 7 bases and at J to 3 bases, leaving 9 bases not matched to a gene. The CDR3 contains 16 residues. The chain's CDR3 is CASTWGDRGFNQPQHF. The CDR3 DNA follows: TGTGCCAGCACCTGGGGGGACAGGGGATTCAATCAGCCCCAGCATTTT.

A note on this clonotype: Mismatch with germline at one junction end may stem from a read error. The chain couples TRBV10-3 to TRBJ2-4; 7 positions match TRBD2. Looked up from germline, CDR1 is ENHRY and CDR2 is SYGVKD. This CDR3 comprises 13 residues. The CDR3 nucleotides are TGTACCATCAGGCAGGGACGGGGGGACATTCAGTACTTC. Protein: CTIRQGRGDIQYF.

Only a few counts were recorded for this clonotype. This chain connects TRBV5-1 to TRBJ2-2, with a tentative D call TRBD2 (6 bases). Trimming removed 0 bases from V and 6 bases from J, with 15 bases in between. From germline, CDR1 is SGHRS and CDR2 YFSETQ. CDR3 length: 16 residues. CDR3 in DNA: TGCGCCAGCAGCTTGGCGGTCGGGAGAGGGTCCGGGGAGCTGTTTTTT. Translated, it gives CASSLAVGRGSGELFF.

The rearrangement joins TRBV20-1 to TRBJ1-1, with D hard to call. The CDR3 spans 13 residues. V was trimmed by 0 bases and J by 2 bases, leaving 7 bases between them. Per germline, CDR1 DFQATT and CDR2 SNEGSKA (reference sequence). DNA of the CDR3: TGCAGTGCTAGAGATCAACTTAACACTGAAGCTTTCTTT. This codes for CSARDQLNTEAFF.

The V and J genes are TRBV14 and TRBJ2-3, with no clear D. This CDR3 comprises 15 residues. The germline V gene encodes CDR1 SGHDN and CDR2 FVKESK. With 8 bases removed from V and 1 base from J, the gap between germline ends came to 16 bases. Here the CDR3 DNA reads TGTGCCAGCGCCCCATTCACCGGTGGCACAGATACGCAGTATTTT. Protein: CASAPFTGGTDTQYF.

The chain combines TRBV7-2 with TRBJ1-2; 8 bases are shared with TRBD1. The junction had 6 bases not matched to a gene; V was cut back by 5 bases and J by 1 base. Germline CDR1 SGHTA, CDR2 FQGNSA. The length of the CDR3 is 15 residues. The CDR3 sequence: CASSPGQAFNYGYTF. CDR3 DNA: TGTGCCAGCAGCCCGGGACAGGCCTTTAACTATGGCTACACCTTC.

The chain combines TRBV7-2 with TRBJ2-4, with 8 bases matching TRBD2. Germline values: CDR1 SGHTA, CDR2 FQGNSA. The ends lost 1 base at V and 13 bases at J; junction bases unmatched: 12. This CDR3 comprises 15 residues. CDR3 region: CASSLVAGGSAEQYF. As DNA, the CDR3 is TGTGCCAGCAGCTTAGTCGCGGGAGGTTCTGCTGAGCAGTACTTC.

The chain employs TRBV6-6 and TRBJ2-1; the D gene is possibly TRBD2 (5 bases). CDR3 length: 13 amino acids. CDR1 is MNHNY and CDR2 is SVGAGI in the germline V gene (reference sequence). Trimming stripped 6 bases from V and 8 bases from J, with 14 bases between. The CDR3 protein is CASSRGLPDEQFF. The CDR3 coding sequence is TGTGCCAGCAGCCGCGGACTTCCCGATGAGCAGTTCTTC.

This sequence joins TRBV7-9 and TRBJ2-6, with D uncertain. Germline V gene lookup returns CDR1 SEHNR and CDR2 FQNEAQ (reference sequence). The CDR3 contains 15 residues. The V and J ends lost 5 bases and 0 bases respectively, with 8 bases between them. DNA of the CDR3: TGTGCCAGCAGCCCCCCGTTCTCTGGGGCCAACGTCCTGACTTTC. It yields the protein CASSPPFSGANVLTF.

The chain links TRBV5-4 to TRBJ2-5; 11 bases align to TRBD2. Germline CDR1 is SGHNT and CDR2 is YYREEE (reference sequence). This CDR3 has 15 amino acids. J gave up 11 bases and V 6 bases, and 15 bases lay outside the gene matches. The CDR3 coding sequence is TGTGCCAGCATGCCGGGACTAGCGGCCAACAATGAGCAGTACTTC. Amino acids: CASMPGLAANNEQYF.

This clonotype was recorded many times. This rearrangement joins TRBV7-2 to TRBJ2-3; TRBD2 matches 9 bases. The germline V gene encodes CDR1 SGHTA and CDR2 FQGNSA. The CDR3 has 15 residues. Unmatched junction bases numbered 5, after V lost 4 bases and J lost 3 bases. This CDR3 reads CASSSASGITDTQYF. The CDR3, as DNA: TGTGCCAGCAGCTCGGCTAGCGGGATAACAGATACGCAGTATTTT.

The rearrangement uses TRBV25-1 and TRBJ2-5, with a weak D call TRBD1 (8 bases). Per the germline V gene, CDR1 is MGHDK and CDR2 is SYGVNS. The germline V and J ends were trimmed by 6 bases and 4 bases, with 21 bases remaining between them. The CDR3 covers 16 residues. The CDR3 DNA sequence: TGTGCCAGCAGCATACCGGCGCACAGGGGGGGAGAGACCCAGTACTTC. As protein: CASSIPAHRGGETQYF.

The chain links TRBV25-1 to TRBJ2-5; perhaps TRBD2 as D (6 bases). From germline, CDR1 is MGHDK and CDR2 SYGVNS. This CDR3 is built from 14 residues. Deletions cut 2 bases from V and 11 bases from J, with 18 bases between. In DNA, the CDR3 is TGTGCCAGCAGTGAAACAGAGGGTCCGGGGGAGCAGTACTTC. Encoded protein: CASSETEGPGEQYF. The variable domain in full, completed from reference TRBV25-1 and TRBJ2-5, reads EADIYQTPRYLVIGTGKKITLECSQTMGHDKMYWYQQDPGMELHLIHYSYGVNSTEKGDLSSESTVSRIRTEHFPLTLESARPSHTSQYLCASSETEGPGEQYFGPGTRLLVL.

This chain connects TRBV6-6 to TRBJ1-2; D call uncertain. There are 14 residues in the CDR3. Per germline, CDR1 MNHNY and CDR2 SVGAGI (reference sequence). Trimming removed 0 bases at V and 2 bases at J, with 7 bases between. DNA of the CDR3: TGTGCCAGCAGTTACTCAGGGAGGAACTATGGCTACACCTTC. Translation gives CASSYSGRNYGYTF.

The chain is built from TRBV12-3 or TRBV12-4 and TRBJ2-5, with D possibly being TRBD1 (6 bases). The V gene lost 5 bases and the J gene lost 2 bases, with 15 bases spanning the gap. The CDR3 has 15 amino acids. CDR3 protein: CASSPGDHFQETQYF. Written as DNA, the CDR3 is TGTGCCAGCAGTCCAGGGGACCACTTTCAAGAGACCCAGTACTTC.

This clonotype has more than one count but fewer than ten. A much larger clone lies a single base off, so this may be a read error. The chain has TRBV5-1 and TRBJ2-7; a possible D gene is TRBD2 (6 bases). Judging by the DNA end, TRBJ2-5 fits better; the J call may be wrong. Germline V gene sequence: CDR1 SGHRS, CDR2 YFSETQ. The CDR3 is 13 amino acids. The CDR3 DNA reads TGCGCCAACAGCTCGGGAGTTCAAGAGACCCAGTACTTC. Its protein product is CANSSGVQETQYF.

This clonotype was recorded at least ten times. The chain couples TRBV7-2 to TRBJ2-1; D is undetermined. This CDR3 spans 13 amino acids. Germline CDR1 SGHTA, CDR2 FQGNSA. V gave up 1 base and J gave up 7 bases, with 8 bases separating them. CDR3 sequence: CASSLERRNEQFF. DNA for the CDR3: TGTGCCAGCAGCTTAGAGCGACGGAATGAGCAGTTCTTC. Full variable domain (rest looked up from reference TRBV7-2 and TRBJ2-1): GAGVSQSPSNKVTEKGKDVELRCDPISGHTALYWYRQSLGQGLEFLIYFQGNSAPDKSGLPSDRFSAERTGGSVSTLTIQRTQQEDSAVYLCASSLERRNEQFFGPGTRLTVL.

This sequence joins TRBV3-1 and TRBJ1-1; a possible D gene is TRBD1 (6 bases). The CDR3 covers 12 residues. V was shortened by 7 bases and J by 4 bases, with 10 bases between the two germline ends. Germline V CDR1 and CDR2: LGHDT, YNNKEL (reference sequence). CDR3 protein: CASTTQGTEAFF. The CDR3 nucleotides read TGTGCCAGCACCACACAGGGCACTGAAGCTTTCTTT.

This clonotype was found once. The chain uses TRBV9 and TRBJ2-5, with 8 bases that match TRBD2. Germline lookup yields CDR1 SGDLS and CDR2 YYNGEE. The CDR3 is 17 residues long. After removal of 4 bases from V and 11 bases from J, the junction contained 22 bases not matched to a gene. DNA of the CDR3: TGTGCCAGCAGCCCCTCCACGAGCGGGAGAAGGGGAAGTGAGCAGTACTTC. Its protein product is CASSPSTSGRRGSEQYF.

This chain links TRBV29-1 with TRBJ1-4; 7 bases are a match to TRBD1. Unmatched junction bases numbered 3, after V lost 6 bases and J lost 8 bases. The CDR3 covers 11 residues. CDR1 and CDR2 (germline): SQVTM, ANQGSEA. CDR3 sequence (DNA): TGCAGCGTAGACAGGGACGAAAAACTGTTTTTT. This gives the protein CSVDRDEKLFF.

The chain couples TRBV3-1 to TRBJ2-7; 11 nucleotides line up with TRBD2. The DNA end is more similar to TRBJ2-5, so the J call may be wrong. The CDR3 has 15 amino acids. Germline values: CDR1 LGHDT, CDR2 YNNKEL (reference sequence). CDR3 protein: CASNLAGGREETQYF. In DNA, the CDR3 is TGTGCCAGCAATCTAGCGGGGGGCCGGGAAGAGACCCAGTACTTC.